The 31 T cell receptor beta chains in this list originate from one sample, sequenced in a study of blood T cell repertoires in COVID-19. The data were produced by immunoSEQ multiplex PCR, yet TCRdb's version contains in-frame clones alone and is incomplete. This table has 210,000 or so clones, about 87% appearing once. The sample comprised peripheral blood. The receptor source for this set is a man aged 30 to 45 with COVID-19, enrolled during active disease.

The table lists this clone with a few counts. This rearrangement joins TRBV6-5 to TRBJ1-5, with 7 bases matching TRBD1. The CDR3 spans 15 residues. Germline CDR1 is MNHEY and CDR2 is SVGAGI. J gave up 5 bases and V 2 bases, and 6 bases lay outside the gene matches. CDR3 DNA sequence: TGTGCCAGCAGTTACACCTCCGGGACAGATCAGCCCCAGCATTTT. This encodes CASSYTSGTDQPQHF.

The chain uses TRBV24-1 and TRBJ2-7; the match to TRBD1 covers 12 bases. Germline CDR1 KGHDR, CDR2 SFDVKD. CDR3 length: 16 amino acids. V was clipped by 5 bases and J by 4 bases; unmatched bases: 8. CDR3 amino acids: CATSGSPGQGAYEQYF. CDR3 nucleotide sequence: TGTGCCACCAGTGGCTCCCCGGGACAGGGGGCTTACGAGCAGTACTTC.

The chain couples TRBV18 to TRBJ2-3, with a weak D call TRBD2 (5 bases). V lost 0 bases and J lost 3, with 7 bases in between. Germline values: CDR1 KGHSH, CDR2 LQKENI. The CDR3 covers 14 residues. CDR3 DNA sequence: TGTGCCAGCTCACCACCGACGGGGACAGATACGCAGTATTTT. Its translation: CASSPPTGTDTQYF.

The J gene is TRBJ2-7, the V gene TRBV2; 12 nucleotides match TRBD1. Losses at the gene ends were 2 bases for V and 6 bases for J; bases not matched to a gene: 8. The CDR3 covers 16 residues. CDR1 SNHLY and CDR2 FYNNEI come from the germline V gene. The CDR3 region is CASSERFWDRGREQYF. The CDR3 DNA reads TGTGCCAGCAGTGAAAGGTTCTGGGACAGGGGGCGCGAGCAGTACTTC.

The rearrangement uses TRBV29-1 and TRBJ1-1; D may be TRBD1 (5 bases). Germline-derived CDR1 and CDR2 are SQVTM and ANQGSEA. CDR3 length: 13 residues. V lost 7 bases and J 0 bases, leaving 12 bases between the germline ends. CDR3 coding DNA: TGCAGCGGAAGACAGCAGATGAACACTGAAGCTTTCTTT. This sequence encodes CSGRQQMNTEAFF.

This chain uses TRBV19 with TRBJ1-1; D gene ambiguous. The CDR3 length is 13 residues. V lost 1 base and J lost 5, with 8 bases in between. Per the germline V gene, CDR1 is LNHDA and CDR2 is SQIVND (reference sequence). This chain's CDR3 is CASSIASRTEAFF. The CDR3 nucleotides read TGTGCCAGTAGTATAGCTAGCAGGACTGAAGCTTTCTTT.

This chain uses TRBV6-4 with TRBJ1-2; a weak D match, TRBD1 (5 bases). Germline assignment: CDR1 MRHNA and CDR2 SNTAGT. V dropped 8 bases and J dropped 3 bases, with 19 bases sitting between them. This CDR3 comprises 15 residues. DNA of the CDR3: TGTGCCAGCGCTATCAGGGCTATCCCTGACTATGGCTACACCTTC. Translating gives CASAIRAIPDYGYTF.

This clone was seen only once. J is TRBJ2-1 and V is TRBV3-1 (or the pseudogene TRBV3-2); possibly TRBD2 for D (5 bases). Trimming took 4 bases from V and 2 from J, leaving 15 bases between them. Germline values: CDR1 LGHDT, CDR2 YNNKEL (reference sequence). The CDR3 is 16 residues long. Here the CDR3 DNA reads TGTGCCAGCAGCCCCGACATGACTACTCCCTACAATGAGCAGTTCTTC. This sequence encodes CASSPDMTTPYNEQFF.

This rearrangement joins TRBV4-2 to TRBJ2-3; 10 nucleotides match TRBD2. The germline CDR1 and CDR2 sequences are LGHNA and YNFKEQ. V dropped 3 bases and J dropped 2; count of bases not matched to a gene: 5. The CDR3 extends over 16 amino acids. The CDR3 reads CASSHFSGGNTDTQYF. DNA for the CDR3: TGTGCCAGCAGCCACTTTAGCGGGGGGAACACAGATACGCAGTATTTT.

V is TRBV19 and J is TRBJ1-5, with 9 bases aligning to TRBD1. V dropped 3 bases and J dropped 6; count of bases not matched to a gene: 6. Germline V gene sequence: CDR1 LNHDA, CDR2 SQIVND (reference sequence). CDR3 length equals 15 residues. CDR3 in DNA: TGTGCCAGTAGTATTCAGGGGACAGGGCTTCAGCCCCAGCATTTT. It encodes CASSIQGTGLQPQHF.

V and J are TRBV7-3 and TRBJ1-4; 10 bases are a match to TRBD1. CDR1 and CDR2 from the germline V gene are SGHTA and FQGTGA. CDR3 length: 17 residues. The junction had 7 bases not matched to a gene; V was cut back by 5 bases and J by 1 base. The CDR3 DNA follows: TGTGCCAGCAGCAATGGGGACAGGGGTTTAACTAATGAAAAACTGTTTTTT. Amino acids: CASSNGDRGLTNEKLFF.

The chain is built from TRBV2 and TRBJ1-2, with 9 positions matching TRBD1. The CDR3 sequence is 14 residues long. V shed 7 bases and J 3 bases; nucleotides not matched to a gene: 6. From germline, CDR1 is SNHLY and CDR2 FYNNEI. The CDR3 DNA reads as TGTGCCAGCACCCCGGGACAGGGTGACTATGGCTACACCTTC. It specifies CASTPGQGDYGYTF.

The rearrangement links TRBV21-1 to TRBJ2-7; the D call TRBD1 from the table was never checked on the DNA. TRBV21-1 counts as a pseudogene. There are 16 residues in the CDR3. CDR3 in DNA: TGTGCCAGCAGCAAGGCCTCGGACAGGGGAAAGAACGAGCAGTACTTC. Translating it yields CASSKASDRGKNEQYF.

This rearrangement joins TRBV3-1 (or the pseudogene TRBV3-2) to TRBJ1-3, with TRBD1 matching over 10 bases. Germline CDR1 is LGHDT and CDR2 is YNNKEL (reference sequence). The CDR3 contains 16 residues. J was trimmed by 3 bases and V by 1 base; bases with no gene match: 3. The CDR3, as DNA: TGTGCCAGCAGCCAAGGACAGGGGGCGCGTGGAAACACCATATATTTT. As protein: CASSQGQGARGNTIYF.

The V gene is TRBV19, the J gene TRBJ2-2; D is uncertain. Per the germline V gene, CDR1 is LNHDA and CDR2 is SQIVND (reference sequence). Between the trimmed V and J ends, which lost 3 bases and 5 bases, there was a span of 13 bases. The CDR3 sequence is 15 residues long. In DNA, the CDR3 is TGTGCCAGTAGTATGTCTCTAGTGCTGACCGGGGAGCTGTTTTTT. It yields the protein CASSMSLVLTGELFF.

This clone was observed once. The gene calls are TRBV5-5 and TRBJ2-1; 13 bases agree with TRBD2. Germline V gene data show CDR1 as SGHKS and CDR2 as YYEKEE (reference sequence). The CDR3 covers 19 residues. V lost 4 bases and J lost 0; bases outside the gene matches: 10. This chain's CDR3 is CASSPSGLAGLYSYNEQFF. The DNA of the CDR3 is TGTGCCAGCAGCCCCTCGGGACTAGCGGGATTATACTCCTACAATGAGCAGTTCTTC.

The genes are TRBV7-3 and TRBJ2-1; 9 bases are a match to TRBD1. Germline CDR1 reads SGHTA; CDR2 reads FQGTGA. The trim removed 4 bases at V and 7 bases at J, leaving 5 bases unmatched. This CDR3 comprises 14 residues. In DNA, the CDR3 is TGTGCCAGCAGCTCTGGACAGGGGAGGAATGAGCAGTTCTTC. Protein product: CASSSGQGRNEQFF.

V is TRBV7-9 and J is TRBJ2-7, with a possible D match to TRBD1 (6 bases). CDR1 and CDR2 (germline): SEHNR, FQNEAQ (reference sequence). Trimming removed 5 bases from V and 7 bases from J, with 24 bases in between. CDR3 length equals 16 residues. For the CDR3, the DNA is TGTGCCAGCAGCCCCCGCGGAGGTAGTGCCCAGGGGGAGCAGTACTTC. Its translation: CASSPRGGSAQGEQYF.

The chain combines TRBV27 with TRBJ2-7; TRBD2 might be the D (6 bases). The CDR3 is made up of 14 amino acids. Trimming stripped 3 bases from V and 8 bases from J, with 17 bases between. Germline assignment: CDR1 MNHEY and CDR2 SMNVEV (reference sequence). This CDR3 is CASSLEGSIKKQYF. CDR3 bases: TGTGCCAGCAGTTTGGAGGGATCAATAAAGAAGCAGTACTTC.

The rearrangement uses TRBV7-2 and TRBJ2-1, with 12 bases aligning to TRBD2. Per germline, CDR1 SGHTA and CDR2 FQGNSA. This CDR3 contains 15 residues. With 6 bases clipped from V and 4 bases from J, the junction kept 4 bases outside the gene matches. DNA for the CDR3: TGTGCCAGCAGGACCGGGACTAGCGGGTACAATGAGCAGTTCTTC. Translated: CASRTGTSGYNEQFF.

The chain carries TRBV24-1 and TRBJ2-2, with D possibly matching TRBD1 (6 bases). V lost 7 bases to trimming and J lost 1 base, with 9 bases between them. The CDR3 is 14 amino acids. CDR1 is KGHDR, CDR2 SFDVKD, per germline. The CDR3 region has the DNA TGTGCCACCAGACAGGGAGAGAACACCGGGGAGCTGTTTTTT. This gives the protein CATRQGENTGELFF.

The genes are TRBV6-5 and TRBJ2-1; weak D call: TRBD2 (5 bases). This CDR3 has 12 residues. V dropped 2 bases and J dropped 10 bases, with 9 bases sitting between them. Germline CDR1 reads MNHEY; CDR2 reads SVGAGI. The CDR3 loop reads CASSYRGYEQFF. The CDR3 coding sequence is TGTGCCAGCAGTTACCGAGGGTACGAGCAGTTCTTC.

The chain carries TRBV6-5 and TRBJ2-2, with a possible D match to TRBD2 (5 bases). The V and J ends lost 3 bases and 5 bases respectively, with 13 bases between them. CDR3 size: 15 residues. Germline-derived CDR1 and CDR2 are MNHEY and SVGAGI. The CDR3 nucleotides are TGTGCCAGCAGTTATGAGGGAATTGGGACCGGGGAGCTGTTTTTT. This gives the protein CASSYEGIGTGELFF.

The gene calls are TRBV7-6 and TRBJ2-3; TRBD1 matches at 9 bases. The CDR3 extends over 17 amino acids. Looked up from germline, CDR1 is SGHVS and CDR2 is FNYEAQ. After removal of 4 bases from V and 5 bases from J, the junction contained 13 bases not matched to a gene. The CDR3, as DNA: TGTGCCAGCAGCTATACCCGGGACAGGGCGTCCATAGATACGCAGTATTTT. This codes for CASSYTRDRASIDTQYF.

The rearrangement joins TRBV27 to TRBJ2-1; 9 bases align to TRBD2. The CDR3 totals 16 residues. The trim removed 6 bases at V and 7 bases at J, leaving 13 bases unmatched. Per the germline V gene, CDR1 is MNHEY and CDR2 is SMNVEV (reference sequence). In DNA form, the CDR3 reads TGTGCCAGCAGCCCGGCGACTAGCGGTTTACGGAATGAGCAGTTCTTC. This sequence encodes CASSPATSGLRNEQFF.

The rearrangement joins TRBV27 to TRBJ2-7; D is possibly TRBD1 (6 bases). Germline loops: CDR1 MNHEY, CDR2 SMNVEV (reference sequence). The CDR3 consists of 14 residues. V lost 5 bases to trimming and J lost 6 bases, with 17 bases between them. The CDR3 reads CASSPQVTGSEQYF. In nucleotides, the CDR3 is TGTGCCAGCAGTCCCCAAGTGACAGGTTCCGAGCAGTACTTC.

The rearrangement links TRBV7-2 to TRBJ1-5, with D perhaps matching TRBD1 (5 bases). In germline, CDR1 is SGHTA, CDR2 FQGNSA. The CDR3 spans 15 residues. V lost 2 bases to trimming and J lost 1 base, with 9 bases between them. The CDR3 reads CASSLSWGSNQPQHF. The CDR3, as DNA: TGTGCCAGCAGCTTATCCTGGGGCAGCAATCAGCCCCAGCATTTT. The full variable domain, its missing parts supplied by reference TRBV7-2 and TRBJ1-5, is GAGVSQSPSNKVTEKGKDVELRCDPISGHTALYWYRQSLGQGLEFLIYFQGNSAPDKSGLPSDRFSAERTGGSVSTLTIQRTQQEDSAVYLCASSLSWGSNQPQHFGDGTRLSIL.

This chain connects TRBV10-3 to TRBJ2-7, with 7 bases aligning to TRBD1. The CDR3 loop spans 15 amino acids. Germline trimming cut 5 bases from V and 0 bases from J; bases unmatched to any gene: 7. CDR1 and CDR2 from the germline V gene are ENHRY and SYGVKD. The CDR3 here is CAISPGTVGSYEQYF. The CDR3 nucleotides are TGTGCCATCAGTCCTGGGACAGTAGGCTCCTACGAGCAGTACTTC.

The rearrangement links TRBV7-6 to TRBJ1-2; 8 positions match TRBD1. CDR1 is SGHVS and CDR2 is FNYEAQ in the germline V gene. The trim removed 5 bases at V and 2 bases at J, leaving 10 bases unmatched. The CDR3 runs to 16 residues. The CDR3 is CASSPFGQGWNYGYTF. In DNA form, the CDR3 reads TGTGCCAGCAGCCCCTTCGGACAGGGATGGAACTATGGCTACACCTTC.

This clone has only a few counts. The CDR3 nucleotides are TGTGCCAGCTCAAGGGACAGCTCTGGAAACACCATATATTTT. This encodes CASSRDSSGNTIYF. The chain recombines TRBV18 with TRBJ1-3, with 7 bases matching TRBD1. Germline values: CDR1 KGHSH, CDR2 LQKENI. The CDR3 spans 14 residues. J lost 0 bases, V lost 5 bases, and 1 base had no gene match.

The chain has TRBV29-1 and TRBJ2-1, with 9 positions matching TRBD2. The CDR3 is made up of 16 amino acids. Germline CDR1 reads SQVTM; CDR2 reads ANQGSEA. Germline trimming cut 5 bases from V and 5 bases from J; bases unmatched to any gene: 13. The CDR3 bases are TGCAGCGTTTATCCGGGACTAGCCAAACTCCACAATGAGCAGTTCTTC. Its translation is CSVYPGLAKLHNEQFF.